This TCR beta chain stems from a study of CD8 T cells in ankylosing spondylitis. The study's findings and limits: Disease-linked clones reportedly concentrated significantly in matched ankylosing spondylitis synovial fluid. Some motif variants were previously reported in reactive arthritis synovial fluid and blood. The authors found the disease-linked clones to be CD8+ and relatively rare in peripheral blood. A motif in TCR beta, a set of eight or nine highly homologous variants, appeared characteristic of ankylosing spondylitis blood.

Germline CDR1 is MGHRA and CDR2 is YSYEKL. The CDR3 is made up of 14 amino acids. V dropped 3 bases and J dropped 2 bases, with 11 bases sitting between them. TCRdb re-derived calls from the 5' RACE reads in MiXCR, one entry per CDR3 protein. The sample lists under 250,000 distinct CDR3 sequences; approximately 24% were seen once. Comments on this clonotype: The antigen is undetermined.

The origin of this receptor is a male donor with ankylosing spondylitis or in good health (not recorded which). This chain joins TRBV4-1 and TRBJ2-7; D possibly corresponds to TRBD2 (6 bases). The sequenced sample was blood, either unsorted or a sorted T cell fraction (not recorded which). CDR3 sequence: CASSQTSMAYEQYF. Here the CDR3 DNA reads TGCGCCAGCAGCCAGACTAGTATGGCCTACGAGCAGTACTTC.